Below, 31 T cell receptor beta chains from the same sample are listed, as sequenced in a study of a mutant IDH1 vaccine in newly diagnosed glioma. The data were produced by immunoSEQ multiplex PCR, yet TCRdb's version contains in-frame clones alone and is incomplete. Of about 25,000 clones listed, 93% are singletons. The time point is: baseline, week 1 (first vaccination visit). Treatment reported: pre-vaccination baseline after standard-of-care therapy. This specimen was PBMCs, taken from a glioma patient treated with radiotherapy, temozolomide or both. These receptors were obtained from a man aged 40-49 years with glioma.

This clone has just one count. V usage is TRBV6-5 and J usage is TRBJ1-6, with a possible D match to TRBD1 (5 bases). The CDR3 consists of 14 residues. CDR1 MNHEY and CDR2 SVGAGI come from the germline V gene. The V gene lost 3 bases and the J gene lost 6 bases, with 9 bases spanning the gap. CDR3 sequence reads: CASSYRQGNSPLHF. The CDR3 DNA is TGTGCCAGCAGTTATCGGCAGGGTAATTCACCCCTCCACTTT.

The chain recombines TRBV7-2 with TRBJ1-1; unclear D gene. CDR1 and CDR2 from the germline V gene are SGHTA and FQGNSA. The CDR3 covers 13 residues. V was pared by 5 bases and J by 1 base, with 8 bases between. CDR3 amino acids: CASSRTANTEAFF. The CDR3 bases are TGTGCCAGCAGCCGTACAGCGAACACTGAAGCTTTCTTT.

J is TRBJ2-7 and V is TRBV6-1; D is possibly TRBD1 (7 bases). This CDR3 contains 14 residues. Germline loops: CDR1 MNHNS, CDR2 SASEGT. V gave up 3 bases and J gave up 4 bases, with 13 bases separating them. The CDR3 region has the DNA TGTGCCAGCAGTGATGGAGGGGGCCTGTACGAGCAGTACTTC. Amino acids: CASSDGGGLYEQYF.

The chain links TRBV7-9 to TRBJ2-1; D perhaps matches TRBD1 (6 bases). Germline loops: CDR1 SEHNR, CDR2 FQNEAQ (reference sequence). Between the trimmed V and J ends, which lost 4 bases and 5 bases, there was a span of 15 bases. There are 15 residues in the CDR3. The CDR3 sequence is CASSSQETGHNEQFF. In DNA form, the CDR3 reads TGTGCCAGCAGCTCGCAGGAGACAGGCCACAATGAGCAGTTCTTC.

The chain links TRBV28 to TRBJ2-2; D possibly matches TRBD1 or TRBD2 (5 bases each). Germline V gene sequence: CDR1 MDHEN, CDR2 SYDVKM. The V end lost 10 bases, the J end lost 3 bases, and 15 bases lay between the germline ends. The CDR3 contains 14 residues. The DNA for the CDR3 is TGTGCCACCTCCCCGGGGCTCTACACCGGGGAGCTGTTTTTT. Residues: CATSPGLYTGELFF.

V usage is TRBV19 and J usage is TRBJ1-1; 7 nucleotides line up with TRBD1. V was clipped by 6 bases and J by 0 bases; unmatched bases: 4. CDR3 size: 14 residues. Germline V gene sequence: CDR1 LNHDA, CDR2 SQIVND (reference sequence). The CDR3 spells CASSFGQVNTEAFF. In DNA form, the CDR3 reads TGTGCCAGTAGCTTTGGACAGGTGAACACTGAAGCTTTCTTT.

This chain uses TRBV7-3 with TRBJ1-5; D is undetermined. Germline V CDR1 and CDR2: SGHTA, FQGTGA. Trimming cost V 9 bases and J 10 bases, with 28 bases left between them. The CDR3 runs 16 residues. CDR3 residues: CARILNRVPSEGPQHF. CDR3 nucleotide sequence: TGTGCCAGGATACTGAATCGGGTGCCATCGGAAGGTCCCCAGCATTTT.

This chain links TRBV7-2 with TRBJ1-1; D unresolved. Germline V gene data show CDR1 as SGHTA and CDR2 as FQGNSA. The germline V and J ends were trimmed by 6 bases and 4 bases, with 6 bases remaining between them. The CDR3 totals 11 residues. CDR3 protein: CASRKFTEAFF. CDR3 sequence (DNA): TGTGCCAGCAGAAAGTTCACTGAAGCTTTCTTT.

The chain uses TRBV9 and TRBJ1-5, with unresolved D. CDR3 length: 13 amino acids. With 0 bases removed from V and 7 bases from J, the gap between germline ends came to 8 bases. The germline gives CDR1 SGDLS, CDR2 YYNGEE. The DNA for the CDR3 is TGTGCCAGCAGCGTAGAGATAGAACAGCCCCAGCATTTT. Translated: CASSVEIEQPQHF.

The V call is TRBV7-8, the J call TRBJ1-5; D may be TRBD1 (5 bases). Germline values: CDR1 SGHVS, CDR2 FQNEAQ. V dropped 3 bases and J dropped 3 bases, with 15 bases sitting between them. The CDR3 runs to 16 residues. CDR3 loop: CASSLWDRSANQPQHF. The CDR3 coding sequence is TGTGCCAGCAGCTTGTGGGACCGTTCTGCCAATCAGCCCCAGCATTTT.

The genes are TRBV30 and TRBJ2-1, with 14 bases matching TRBD2. The V and J ends lost 0 bases and 7 bases, in that order; junction bases with no gene match: 5. The CDR3 is 16 amino acids. CDR1 and CDR2 (germline): GTSNPN, SVGIG (reference sequence). CDR3: CAWSVRTSGGLNEQFF. CDR3 sequence (DNA): TGTGCCTGGAGTGTACGGACTAGCGGGGGGTTAAATGAGCAGTTCTTC.

The V call is TRBV27, the J call TRBJ2-6, with no clear D. Between the trimmed V and J ends, which lost 3 bases and 2 bases, there was a span of 11 bases. CDR3 length equals 16 residues. In germline, CDR1 is MNHEY, CDR2 SMNVEV (reference sequence). Here the CDR3 DNA reads TGTGCCAGCAGTTTGTATAAGGTTCCTGGGGCCAACGTCCTGACTTTC. Translation: CASSLYKVPGANVLTF.

The V and J genes are TRBV7-6 and TRBJ2-4; weak D call: TRBD1 (8 bases). With 5 bases removed from V and 12 bases from J, the gap between germline ends came to 20 bases. Per the germline V gene, CDR1 is SGHVS and CDR2 is FNYEAQ. The CDR3 loop spans 14 amino acids. In nucleotides, the CDR3 is TGTGCCAGCAGCCAGACAGGGGAGGGGAGGCATCAGTACTTC. Residues: CASSQTGEGRHQYF. The whole variable domain, filled in from reference TRBV7-6 and TRBJ2-4, reads GAGVSQSPRYKVTKRGQDVALRCDPISGHVSLYWYRQALGQGPEFLTYFNYEAQQDKSGLPNDRFSAERPEGSISTLTIQRTEQRDSAMYRCASSQTGEGRHQYFGAGTRLSVL.

The chain carries TRBV27 and TRBJ1-2; the D gene is possibly TRBD1 (6 bases). V lost 3 bases to trimming and J lost 8 bases, with 13 bases between them. Germline V CDR1 and CDR2: MNHEY, SMNVEV (reference sequence). CDR3 size: 13 residues. The CDR3 loop reads CASSLAAGEGYTF. The DNA for the CDR3 is TGTGCCAGCAGTTTGGCGGCAGGGGAAGGCTACACCTTC.

V and J are TRBV6-1 and TRBJ2-7; the D gene is possibly TRBD1 (7 bases). The CDR3 has 15 residues. Germline V gene data show CDR1 as MNHNS and CDR2 as SASEGT. V gave up 7 bases and J gave up 0 bases, with 16 bases separating them. Here the CDR3 reads CASIEQGGSSYEQYF. In DNA form, the CDR3 reads TGTGCCAGCATCGAGCAGGGGGGTAGCTCCTACGAGCAGTACTTC.

V usage is TRBV5-4 and J usage is TRBJ2-2, with 11 bases matching TRBD2. CDR1 and CDR2 from the germline V gene are SGHNT and YYREEE (reference sequence). The CDR3 extends over 18 amino acids. J gave up 5 bases and V 2 bases, and 11 bases lay outside the gene matches. CDR3 region: CASSFGGLAGGSTGELFF. CDR3 DNA sequence: TGTGCCAGCAGCTTTGGCGGGCTAGCGGGAGGCTCTACCGGGGAGCTGTTTTTT.

V and J are TRBV6-5 and TRBJ2-2; possible D gene TRBD1, 6 bases. With 0 bases removed from V and 5 bases from J, the gap between germline ends came to 13 bases. CDR3 size: 16 residues. Germline assignment: CDR1 MNHEY and CDR2 SVGAGI. CDR3 in DNA: TGTGCCAGCAGTTACTCAAGAGGGGGAAGAACCGGGGAGCTGTTTTTT. Amino acid sequence: CASSYSRGGRTGELFF.

This chain joins TRBV5-1 and TRBJ2-1; no clear D gene. The CDR3 contains 15 residues. Trimming cost V 0 bases and J 1 base, with 8 bases left between them. Germline CDR1 SGHRS, CDR2 YFSETQ. CDR3 loop: CASSLESGSYNEQFF. CDR3 sequence (DNA): TGCGCCAGCAGCTTGGAGTCAGGTTCCTACAATGAGCAGTTCTTC. The variable domain in full, with the rest retrieved from reference TRBV5-1 and TRBJ2-1, is KAGVTQTPRYLIKTRGQQVTLSCSPISGHRSVSWYQQTPGQGLQFLFEYFSETQRNKGNFPGRFSGRQFSNSRSEMNVSTLELGDSALYLCASSLESGSYNEQFFGPGTRLTVL.

This chain connects TRBV27 to TRBJ1-1; D possibly corresponds to TRBD1 (5 bases). V was trimmed by 2 bases and J by 2 bases, leaving 12 bases between them. The CDR3 runs 15 residues. The germline V gene has CDR1 MNHEY and CDR2 SMNVEV (reference sequence). The CDR3 spells CASSLTDRFNTEAFF. The CDR3 nucleotides read TGTGCCAGCAGTTTAACTGACAGATTCAACACTGAAGCTTTCTTT.

In this sample, this clone turned up a few times. The chain links TRBV6-5 to TRBJ2-7; no clear D. The CDR3 loop spans 14 amino acids. V lost 0 bases to trimming and J lost 6 bases, with 12 bases between them. CDR1 and CDR2 from the germline V gene are MNHEY and SVGAGI. The CDR3: CASSYSLVGSEQYF. The DNA for the CDR3 is TGTGCCAGCAGTTACTCCCTAGTTGGATCCGAGCAGTACTTC.

In DNA, the CDR3 is TGTGCCATCAGTGAGTCGGAGGGACCAGGAAACACCATATATTTT. The encoded protein is CAISESEGPGNTIYF. This chain connects TRBV10-3 to TRBJ1-3; possibly TRBD1 for D (5 bases). This CDR3 has 15 amino acids. The germline CDR1 and CDR2 sequences are ENHRY and SYGVKD. Trimming removed 0 bases at V and 4 bases at J, with 10 bases between.

The rearrangement joins TRBV6-6 to TRBJ2-7; 7 bases match TRBD1. CDR1 MNHNY and CDR2 SVGAGI come from the germline V gene (reference sequence). Losses at the gene ends were 4 bases for V and 3 bases for J; bases not matched to a gene: 6. The CDR3 is 14 residues long. The DNA of the CDR3 is TGTGCCAGCAGTTTCGGGACAGAAAACTACGAGCAGTACTTC. Encoded protein: CASSFGTENYEQYF.

For the CDR3, the DNA is TGTGCCAGCAGTGACGCGGGGCCTTTGAACACTGAAGCTTTCTTT. Its protein product is CASSDAGPLNTEAFF. The chain links TRBV25-1 to TRBJ1-1; possible D gene TRBD1, 5 bases. The V end lost 3 bases, the J end lost 0 bases, and 11 bases lay between the germline ends. CDR1 is MGHDK and CDR2 is SYGVNS in the germline V gene. The CDR3 runs 15 residues.

J is TRBJ2-3 and V is TRBV19, with 16 positions matching TRBD2. The CDR3 sequence is 18 residues long. The germline gives CDR1 LNHDA, CDR2 SQIVND (reference sequence). The V gene end was trimmed by 5 bases and the J gene end by 5 bases; junction bases not matched to a gene: 10. The chain's CDR3 is CASSGGLAGGPFIDTQYF. In nucleotides, the CDR3 is TGTGCCAGTAGTGGGGGACTAGCGGGGGGGCCTTTCATAGATACGCAGTATTTT.

This clone appeared a single time. This chain uses TRBV19 with TRBJ1-2, with 7 bases that match TRBD1. The CDR3 runs 12 residues. The germline V gene has CDR1 LNHDA and CDR2 SQIVND (reference sequence). The trim removed 7 bases at V and 5 bases at J, leaving 4 bases unmatched. The CDR3 loop reads CASNRGGYGYTF. Written as DNA, the CDR3 is TGTGCCAGTAACAGGGGAGGGTATGGCTACACCTTC.

The genes are TRBV10-3 and TRBJ2-1; 9 bases map to TRBD1. The V and J ends lost 0 bases and 12 bases, in that order; junction bases with no gene match: 6. The V gene's germline CDR1 is ENHRY and CDR2 SYGVKD. The CDR3 is 14 residues long. The CDR3 is CAISESNLDRGQFF. The CDR3, as DNA: TGTGCCATCAGTGAGTCGAATTTGGACAGGGGGCAGTTCTTC.

The V call is TRBV12-5, the J call TRBJ2-7, with unresolved D. CDR3 length: 14 amino acids. The ends were cut back, 1 base at V and 3 bases at J, with 10 bases in the middle. The germline gives CDR1 LGHNT, CDR2 FRNRAP. Here the CDR3 DNA reads TGTGCTAGTGGTTTGGGGACCGAGTTCTACGAGCAGTACTTC. This sequence encodes CASGLGTEFYEQYF. Filled out from reference TRBV12-5 and TRBJ2-7, the complete variable domain reads DARVTQTPRHKVTEMGQEVTMRCQPILGHNTVFWYRQTMMQGLELLAYFRNRAPLDDSGMPKDRFSAEMPDATLATLKIQPSEPRDSAVYFCASGLGTEFYEQYFGPGTRLTVT.

The chain combines TRBV9 with TRBJ2-6, with D unclear. The germline V gene encodes CDR1 SGDLS and CDR2 YYNGEE. Trimming removed 0 bases at V and 0 bases at J, with 4 bases between. CDR3 size: 15 residues. CDR3 protein: CASSVGISGANVLTF. The CDR3, as DNA: TGTGCCAGCAGCGTAGGTATCTCTGGGGCCAACGTCCTGACTTTC.

V usage is TRBV5-1 and J usage is TRBJ2-5; D is uncertain. The V gene's germline CDR1 is SGHRS and CDR2 YFSETQ. The CDR3 is 14 residues long. V lost 1 base and J lost 2, with 9 bases in between. CDR3: CASSLIGKQETQYF. As DNA, the CDR3 is TGCGCCAGCAGCTTGATCGGCAAACAAGAGACCCAGTACTTC. Combining the CDR3 with reference TRBV5-1 and TRBJ2-5 gives the whole variable domain KAGVTQTPRYLIKTRGQQVTLSCSPISGHRSVSWYQQTPGQGLQFLFEYFSETQRNKGNFPGRFSGRQFSNSRSEMNVSTLELGDSALYLCASSLIGKQETQYFGPGTRLLVL.

The gene calls are TRBV30 and TRBJ2-7; TRBD1 is a possible D gene (7 bases). Germline V gene data show CDR1 as GTSNPN and CDR2 as SVGIG (reference sequence). V lost 2 bases, J lost 12 bases, and 23 bases lay in between. This CDR3 has 14 amino acids. The CDR3 region has the DNA TGTGCCTGGAGTCACGAGAGACTTAGACAGGGAGGGTACTTC. It translates to CAWSHERLRQGGYF.

The V and J genes are TRBV30 and TRBJ1-5, with D hard to call. CDR3 length equals 14 residues. The germline V gene encodes CDR1 GTSNPN and CDR2 SVGIG (reference sequence). V lost 2 bases to trimming and J lost 3 bases, with 11 bases between them. The CDR3 bases are TGTGCCTGGAGTAGGACGCTCCTCAATCAGCCCCAGCATTTT. Translating it yields CAWSRTLLNQPQHF.